Presented here are 27 T cell receptor beta chains from one specimen sequenced in a study of blood T cell repertoires in COVID-19. The data were produced by immunoSEQ multiplex PCR, yet TCRdb's version contains in-frame clones alone and is incomplete. The data contain 150,000 to 200,000 clones, around 80% of them singletons. Material: PBMCs or T cells enriched from blood (not recorded which). Receptor source: a woman in her fifties or sixties with acute COVID-19.

The genes are TRBV30 and TRBJ1-2; TRBD1 matches 11 bases. Trimming removed 1 base from V and 2 bases from J; junction bases left unmatched: 3. The CDR3 is made up of 15 amino acids. CDR1 GTSNPN and CDR2 SVGIG come from the germline V gene (reference sequence). CDR3 sequence: CAWSAGTGGNYGYTF. The CDR3 DNA reads TGTGCCTGGAGTGCCGGGACAGGGGGGAACTATGGCTACACCTTC.

V is TRBV5-1 and J is TRBJ1-3, with D possibly matching TRBD1 (5 bases). This CDR3 has 13 residues. V lost 0 bases and J 4 bases, leaving 5 bases between the germline ends. Germline assignment: CDR1 SGHRS and CDR2 YFSETQ. CDR3 region: CASSLEGGNTIYF. The CDR3 bases are TGCGCCAGCAGCTTGGAGGGGGGAAACACCATATATTTT.

This chain uses TRBV7-9 with TRBJ1-2; a weak D match, TRBD1 (5 bases). The ends were cut back, 1 base at V and 6 bases at J, with 9 bases in the middle. The CDR3 runs 13 residues. Germline V CDR1 and CDR2: SEHNR, FQNEAQ (reference sequence). CDR3 region: CASSLVAGHGYTF. In DNA, the CDR3 is TGTGCCAGCAGCTTAGTAGCAGGGCATGGCTACACCTTC.

This chain links TRBV27 with TRBJ1-6; 7 bases are shared with TRBD1. V lost 8 bases to trimming and J lost 8 bases; unmatched junction nucleotides: 12. The CDR3 has 15 amino acids. Germline V CDR1 and CDR2: MNHEY, SMNVEV (reference sequence). Here the CDR3 DNA reads TGTGCCAGCCGAGGAGTAGGGGGCGTCGATTCACCCCTCCACTTT. This encodes CASRGVGGVDSPLHF.

V and J are TRBV15 and TRBJ2-5; 7 nucleotides agree with TRBD2. The CDR3 runs to 14 residues. V trimming: 3 bases; J trimming: 0 bases; junction bases outside the gene matches: 1. Germline assignment: CDR1 LNHNV and CDR2 YYDKDF (reference sequence). For the CDR3, the DNA is TGTGCCACCAGCAGGGGGGGGGACCAAGAGACCCAGTACTTC. Amino acids: CATSRGGDQETQYF.

The rearrangement links TRBV7-2 to TRBJ2-7; no clear D. With 4 bases removed from V and 10 bases from J, the gap between germline ends came to 14 bases. The CDR3 consists of 12 residues. CDR1 and CDR2 (germline): SGHTA, FQGNSA. The CDR3 DNA sequence: TGTGCCAGCAGCTCCCTTCCACCAGATCAGTACGTC. This translates into CASSSLPPDQYV.

The chain links TRBV18 to TRBJ2-3, with 9 nucleotides matching TRBD1. The CDR3 extends over 18 amino acids. V lost 1 base and J lost 0; bases outside the gene matches: 8. Germline-derived CDR1 and CDR2 are KGHSH and LQKENI. The DNA of the CDR3 is TGTGCCAGCTCACCACTAGGGACAGGGCAACCTAGCACAGATACGCAGTATTTT. Its protein is CASSPLGTGQPSTDTQYF.

The chain recombines TRBV4-1 with TRBJ2-1, with TRBD2 matching over 9 bases. Germline lookup yields CDR1 MGHRA and CDR2 YSYEKL. The length of the CDR3 is 16 residues. Germline trimming cut 0 bases from V and 10 bases from J; bases unmatched to any gene: 10. This CDR3 is CASSQDVGGGALEQFF. The DNA of the CDR3 is TGCGCCAGCAGCCAAGATGTCGGCGGGGGGGCCTTGGAGCAGTTCTTC.

Only one count was recorded for this clone. This chain links TRBV9 with TRBJ2-6; a possible D gene is TRBD2 (6 bases). From germline, CDR1 is SGDLS and CDR2 YYNGEE. The germline V and J ends were trimmed by 2 bases and 0 bases, with 18 bases remaining between them. This CDR3 region has 19 residues. As DNA, the CDR3 is TGTGCCAGCAGCGTCCGGGACTTGGACAAAAACTCTGGGGCCAACGTCCTGACTTTC. It specifies CASSVRDLDKNSGANVLTF. Filled out from reference TRBV9 and TRBJ2-6, the complete variable domain reads DSGVTQTPKHLITATGQRVTLRCSPRSGDLSVYWYQQSLDQGLQFLIQYYNGEERAKGNILERFSAQQFPDLHSELNLSSLELGDSALYFCASSVRDLDKNSGANVLTFGAGSRLTVL.

The gene calls are TRBV28 and TRBJ1-2; 9 nucleotides align to TRBD1. This CDR3 region has 14 residues. The V and J ends lost 7 bases and 2 bases, in that order; junction bases with no gene match: 5. Germline V CDR1 and CDR2: MDHEN, SYDVKM. The CDR3 bases are TGTGCCAGCAAGTTACAGGGGGCAAACTATGGCTACACCTTC. The encoded protein is CASKLQGANYGYTF.

In this sample, this clone turned up once. The J gene is TRBJ2-1, the V gene TRBV7-9; no clear D gene. The germline V gene has CDR1 SEHNR and CDR2 FQNEAQ (reference sequence). This CDR3 comprises 14 residues. V shed 5 bases and J shed 0 bases, with 8 bases lying between them. CDR3 nucleotide sequence: TGTGCCAGCAGCCAAGAGTTCTCCTACAATGAGCAGTTCTTC. This sequence encodes CASSQEFSYNEQFF.

Concerning this clone itself: In the same sample, other DNA sequences code for this CDR3. The rearrangement joins TRBV18 to TRBJ1-5; 9 bases align to TRBD1. The V segment lost 3 bases and the J segment 2 bases; nucleotides outside the gene matches: 2. CDR3 length equals 15 residues. CDR1 KGHSH and CDR2 LQKENI come from the germline V gene. This CDR3 is CASSPGQGGNQPQHF. DNA of the CDR3: TGTGCCAGCTCACCGGGACAGGGAGGCAATCAGCCCCAGCATTTT.

V gene TRBV18 combines with J gene TRBJ1-2, with D hard to call. The germline gives CDR1 KGHSH, CDR2 LQKENI. CDR3 length: 15 amino acids. Trimming stripped 0 bases from V and 3 bases from J, with 11 bases between. The CDR3 DNA reads TGTGCCAGCTCACCACCGCTCCGGGTCGACTATGGCTACACCTTC. The encoded protein is CASSPPLRVDYGYTF.

The rearrangement links TRBV7-3 to TRBJ2-1; D might be TRBD1 (6 bases). The CDR3 has 16 residues. The germline CDR1 and CDR2 sequences are SGHTA and FQGTGA. The V end was cut by 1 base, the J end by 0 bases, with 10 bases between. CDR3 in amino acids: CASSLNRVSSYNEQFF. As DNA, the CDR3 is TGTGCCAGCAGCTTAAACAGGGTAAGCTCCTACAATGAGCAGTTCTTC.

This clone has a single count. The rearrangement links TRBV6-5 to TRBJ1-2; D is uncertain. Germline loops: CDR1 MNHEY, CDR2 SVGAGI. The CDR3 is 15 amino acids. The V gene lost 5 bases and the J gene lost 6 bases, with 19 bases spanning the gap. The CDR3 bases are TGTGCCAGCAGTCCATCCACCGGACTGGTACATGGCTACACCTTC. Encoded protein: CASSPSTGLVHGYTF.

J is TRBJ1-5 and V is TRBV30, with TRBD1 matching over 9 bases. The CDR3 length is 13 residues. Germline loops: CDR1 GTSNPN, CDR2 SVGIG (reference sequence). Losses at the gene ends were 1 base for V and 5 bases for J; bases not matched to a gene: 0. CDR3 sequence reads: CAWSGTGDQPQHF. CDR3 coding DNA: TGTGCCTGGAGTGGGACAGGGGATCAGCCCCAGCATTTT.

This sequence joins TRBV2 and TRBJ2-1, with D possibly matching TRBD1 (5 bases). The CDR3 sequence is 14 residues long. Trimming took off 6 bases at V and 8 bases at J, with 17 bases between the two ends. The germline V gene has CDR1 SNHLY and CDR2 FYNNEI. In nucleotides, the CDR3 is TGTGCCAGCAGAAGCCAGGGATGGGTTGATGAGCAGTTCTTC. This codes for CASRSQGWVDEQFF.

This clone showed up just once. This chain uses TRBV4-2 with TRBJ1-3, with D possibly matching TRBD1 (6 bases). This CDR3 is built from 17 residues. V was shortened by 2 bases and J by 0 bases, with 14 bases between the two germline ends. The V gene's germline CDR1 is LGHNA and CDR2 YNFKEQ. CDR3 sequence (DNA): TGTGCCAGCAGCCAAAGTACCGGACAGTTCTCTGGAAACACCATATATTTT. Translating gives CASSQSTGQFSGNTIYF.

The genes are TRBV18 and TRBJ2-5; D gene unclear. The CDR3 loop spans 14 amino acids. Germline V gives CDR1 KGHSH, CDR2 LQKENI. Trimming cost V 1 base and J 2 bases, with 8 bases left between them. The CDR3 DNA sequence: TGTGCCAGCTCACCACGCAGGTCACAAGAGACCCAGTACTTC. This sequence encodes CASSPRRSQETQYF.

The J gene is TRBJ2-2, the V gene TRBV18; TRBD2 agrees at 7 bases. The CDR3 totals 15 residues. Germline lookup yields CDR1 KGHSH and CDR2 LQKENI. After removal of 1 base from V and 1 base from J, the junction contained 0 bases not matched to a gene. CDR3: CASSPLAGNTGELFF. The CDR3 DNA reads TGTGCCAGCTCACCACTAGCGGGGAACACCGGGGAGCTGTTTTTT.

This rearrangement joins TRBV29-1 to TRBJ1-4; D is undetermined. The CDR3 spans 14 residues. The germline CDR1 and CDR2 sequences are SQVTM and ANQGSEA. Trimming cost V 7 bases and J 3 bases, with 15 bases left between them. This chain's CDR3 is CSAALESPNEKLFF. CDR3 DNA sequence: TGCAGCGCCGCTCTGGAGTCCCCTAATGAAAAACTGTTTTTT.

The table lists this clone with a few counts. The chain joins TRBV29-1 to TRBJ1-3, with D possibly TRBD1 on 6 matching bases. The germline V gene has CDR1 SQVTM and CDR2 ANQGSEA. The V gene lost 3 bases and the J gene lost 1 base, with 7 bases spanning the gap. This CDR3 is built from 13 residues. The CDR3 protein is CSVDQGSGNTIYF. CDR3 in DNA: TGCAGCGTTGATCAGGGGTCTGGAAACACCATATATTTT.

V gene TRBV5-1 combines with J gene TRBJ2-2; D is possibly TRBD2 (6 bases). Trimming left V 4 bases short and J 3 bases short, with 16 bases between. The CDR3 has 16 residues. CDR1 and CDR2 (germline): SGHRS, YFSETQ. The CDR3 bases are TGCGCCAGCAGCACCGCGGGACTGACGGACACCGGGGAGCTGTTTTTT. Protein sequence: CASSTAGLTDTGELFF. Variable domain in full (rest from reference TRBV5-1 and TRBJ2-2): KAGVTQTPRYLIKTRGQQVTLSCSPISGHRSVSWYQQTPGQGLQFLFEYFSETQRNKGNFPGRFSGRQFSNSRSEMNVSTLELGDSALYLCASSTAGLTDTGELFFGEGSRLTVL.

This clone was seen only once. The J gene is TRBJ1-2, the V gene TRBV5-6; D perhaps matches TRBD1 (6 bases). The CDR3 contains 16 residues. V lost 0 bases and J 1 base, leaving 13 bases between the germline ends. Germline V gene data show CDR1 as SGHDT and CDR2 as YYEEEE. DNA of the CDR3: TGTGCCAGCAGCTTGGATCAGGGGCCTAATAACTATGGCTACACCTTC. Its protein product is CASSLDQGPNNYGYTF.

The chain couples TRBV10-2 to TRBJ1-3, with D unresolved. CDR1 is WSHSY and CDR2 is SAAADI in the germline V gene. There are 13 residues in the CDR3. V gave up 8 bases and J gave up 1 base, with 9 bases separating them. For the CDR3, the DNA is TGCGCCAGCGGAGGTTCTTCTGGAAACACCATATATTTT. This codes for CASGGSSGNTIYF.

This clone showed up just a few times. The chain links TRBV18 to TRBJ1-1, with D possibly being TRBD1 (6 bases). The V gene's germline CDR1 is KGHSH and CDR2 LQKENI. CDR3 length: 15 amino acids. V was shortened by 4 bases and J by 0 bases, with 12 bases between the two germline ends. The CDR3 DNA follows: TGTGCCAGCTCACTAGGGGACACCGTGAACACTGAAGCTTTCTTT. It translates to CASSLGDTVNTEAFF. Using reference TRBV18 and TRBJ1-1 for the parts outside the CDR3, the full variable domain is NAGVMQNPRHLVRRRGQEARLRCSPMKGHSHVYWYRQLPEEGLKFMVYLQKENIIDESGMPKERFSAEFPKEGPSILRIQQVVRGDSAAYFCASSLGDTVNTEAFFGQGTRLTVV.

The V call is TRBV10-1, the J call TRBJ2-7, with D tentatively TRBD2 (6 bases). V shed 9 bases and J shed 5 bases, with 26 bases lying between them. The germline gives CDR1 WNHNN, CDR2 SYGVQD (reference sequence). CDR3 length: 16 residues. Written as DNA, the CDR3 is TGCGCCAGTCATACTTCGGACTCTAGCGAGATGGACGAGCAGTACGTC. Translating gives CASHTSDSSEMDEQYV.